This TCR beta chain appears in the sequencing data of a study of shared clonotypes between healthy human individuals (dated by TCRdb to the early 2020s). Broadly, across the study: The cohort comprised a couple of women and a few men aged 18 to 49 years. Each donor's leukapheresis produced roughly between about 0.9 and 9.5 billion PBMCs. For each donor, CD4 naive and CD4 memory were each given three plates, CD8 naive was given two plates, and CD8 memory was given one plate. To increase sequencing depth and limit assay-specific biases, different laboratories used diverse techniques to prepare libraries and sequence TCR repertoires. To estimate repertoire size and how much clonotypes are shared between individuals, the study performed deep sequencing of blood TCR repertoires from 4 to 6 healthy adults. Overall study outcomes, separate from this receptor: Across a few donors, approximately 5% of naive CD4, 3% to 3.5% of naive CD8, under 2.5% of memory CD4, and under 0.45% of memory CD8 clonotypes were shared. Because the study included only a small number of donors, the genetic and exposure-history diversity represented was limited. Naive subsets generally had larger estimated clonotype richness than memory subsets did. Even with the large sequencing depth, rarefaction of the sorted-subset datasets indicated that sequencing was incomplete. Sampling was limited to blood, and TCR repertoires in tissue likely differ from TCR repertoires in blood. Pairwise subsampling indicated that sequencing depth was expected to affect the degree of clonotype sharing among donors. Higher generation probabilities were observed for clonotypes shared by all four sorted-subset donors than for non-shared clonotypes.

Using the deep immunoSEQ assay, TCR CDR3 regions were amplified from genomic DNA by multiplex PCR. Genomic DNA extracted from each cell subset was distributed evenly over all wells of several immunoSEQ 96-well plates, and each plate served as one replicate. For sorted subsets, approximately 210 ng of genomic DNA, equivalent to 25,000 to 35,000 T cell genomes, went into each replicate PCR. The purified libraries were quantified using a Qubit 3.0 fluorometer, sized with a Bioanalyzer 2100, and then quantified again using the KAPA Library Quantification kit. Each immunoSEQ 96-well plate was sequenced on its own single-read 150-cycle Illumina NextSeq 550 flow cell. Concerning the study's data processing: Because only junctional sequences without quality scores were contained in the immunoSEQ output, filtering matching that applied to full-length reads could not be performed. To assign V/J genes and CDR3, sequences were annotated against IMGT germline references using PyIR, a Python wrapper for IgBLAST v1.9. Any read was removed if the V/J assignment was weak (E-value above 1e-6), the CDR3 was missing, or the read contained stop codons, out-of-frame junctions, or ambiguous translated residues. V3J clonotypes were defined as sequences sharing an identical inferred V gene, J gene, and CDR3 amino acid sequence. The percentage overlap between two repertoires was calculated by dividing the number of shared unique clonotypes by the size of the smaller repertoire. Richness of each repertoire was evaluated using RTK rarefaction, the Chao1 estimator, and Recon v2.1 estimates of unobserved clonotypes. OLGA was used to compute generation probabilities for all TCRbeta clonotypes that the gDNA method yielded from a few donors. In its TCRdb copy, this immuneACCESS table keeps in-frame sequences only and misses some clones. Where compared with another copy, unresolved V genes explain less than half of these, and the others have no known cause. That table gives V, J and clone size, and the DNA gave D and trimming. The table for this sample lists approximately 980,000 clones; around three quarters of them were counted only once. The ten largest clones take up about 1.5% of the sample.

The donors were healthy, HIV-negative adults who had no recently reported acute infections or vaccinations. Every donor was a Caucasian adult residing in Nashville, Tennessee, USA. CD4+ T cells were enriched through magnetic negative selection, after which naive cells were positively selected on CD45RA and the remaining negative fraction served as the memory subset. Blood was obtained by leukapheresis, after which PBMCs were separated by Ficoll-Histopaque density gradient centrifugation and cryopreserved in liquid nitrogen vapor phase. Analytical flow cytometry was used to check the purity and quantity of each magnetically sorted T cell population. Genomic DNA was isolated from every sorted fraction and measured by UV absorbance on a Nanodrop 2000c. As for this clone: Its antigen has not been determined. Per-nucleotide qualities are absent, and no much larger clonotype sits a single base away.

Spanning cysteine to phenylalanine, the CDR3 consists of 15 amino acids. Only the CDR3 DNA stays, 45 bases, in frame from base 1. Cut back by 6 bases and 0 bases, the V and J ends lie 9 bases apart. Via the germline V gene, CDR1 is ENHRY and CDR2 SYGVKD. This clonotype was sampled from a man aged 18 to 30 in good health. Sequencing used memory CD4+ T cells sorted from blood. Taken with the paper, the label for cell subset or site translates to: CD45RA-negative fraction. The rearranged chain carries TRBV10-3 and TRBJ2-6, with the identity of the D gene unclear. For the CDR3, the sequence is CAISPLSSGANVLTF. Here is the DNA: TGTGCCATCAGCCCCTTGAGCTCTGGGGCCAACGTCCTGACTTTC.